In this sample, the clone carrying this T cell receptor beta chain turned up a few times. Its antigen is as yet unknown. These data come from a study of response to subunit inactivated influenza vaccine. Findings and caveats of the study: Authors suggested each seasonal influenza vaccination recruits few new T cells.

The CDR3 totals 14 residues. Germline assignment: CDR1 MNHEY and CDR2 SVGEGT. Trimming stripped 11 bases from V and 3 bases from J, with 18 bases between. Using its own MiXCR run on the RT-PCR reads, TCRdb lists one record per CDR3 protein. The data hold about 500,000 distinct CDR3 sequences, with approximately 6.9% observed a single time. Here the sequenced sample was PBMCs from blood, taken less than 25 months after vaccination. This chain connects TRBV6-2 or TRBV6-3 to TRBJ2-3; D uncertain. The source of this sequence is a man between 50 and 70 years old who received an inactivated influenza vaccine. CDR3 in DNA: TGTGCCGGAAAAGCAGGAGTGGATACAGATACGCAGTATTTT. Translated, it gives CAGKAGVDTDTQYF.